A single sample gave rise to the 26 T cell receptor beta chains below, sequenced in a study of cytomegalovirus exposure and HLA in healthy donors. It was with 60 Vbeta and 13 Jbeta primers that the PCR ran. Profiled with immunoSEQ multiplex PCR; TCRdb holds only in-frame clones, not every one. The sample shows 30,000 to 40,000 clones, and 8.9% sits with its ten largest clones. The sample consisted of PBMCs. All receptors derive from a man aged 35-49 years in good health and CMV-seropositive.

In regard to this clone: Other nucleotide sequences from this sample produce the same CDR3. The rearrangement links TRBV19 to TRBJ2-7; TRBD2 might be the D (7 bases). The V gene lost 1 base and the J gene lost 4 bases, with 14 bases spanning the gap. The germline V gene has CDR1 LNHDA and CDR2 SQIVND (reference sequence). The CDR3 runs 15 residues. The CDR3 sequence: CASSIVAGAGYEQYF. Written as DNA, the CDR3 is TGTGCCAGTAGTATAGTGGCGGGGGCTGGATACGAGCAGTACTTC. The variable domain in full, with the rest retrieved from reference TRBV19 and TRBJ2-7, is DGGITQSPKYLFRKEGQNVTLSCEQNLNHDAMYWYRQDPGQGLRLIYYSQIVNDFQKGDIAEGYSVSREKKESFPLTVTSAQKNPTAFYLCASSIVAGAGYEQYFGPGTRLTVT.

The chain links TRBV27 to TRBJ2-7; perhaps TRBD2 as D (6 bases). Germline lookup yields CDR1 MNHEY and CDR2 SMNVEV (reference sequence). Trimming took 2 bases from V and 0 from J, leaving 11 bases between them. CDR3 size: 15 residues. CDR3 amino acids: CASSLRLASSYEQYF. CDR3 nucleotides: TGTGCCAGCAGTTTAAGGCTAGCGAGCTCCTACGAGCAGTACTTC.

The chain carries TRBV6-5 and TRBJ2-3; D unclear. Deletions cut 2 bases from V and 0 bases from J, with 3 bases between. The CDR3 contains 13 residues. Germline V gives CDR1 MNHEY, CDR2 SVGAGI. As DNA, the CDR3 is TGTGCCAGCAGTTACCCTAGCACAGATACGCAGTATTTT. Translating it yields CASSYPSTDTQYF.

The chain carries TRBV10-3 and TRBJ2-4, with no clear D. This CDR3 has 16 amino acids. Germline V CDR1 and CDR2: ENHRY, SYGVKD. Trimming took 6 bases from V and 0 from J, leaving 15 bases between them. The CDR3 region is CAISRTAPIAKNIQYF. CDR3 in DNA: TGTGCCATCAGCAGAACAGCCCCCATAGCCAAAAACATTCAGTACTTC.

This chain connects TRBV6-5 to TRBJ2-5; maybe TRBD1 (5 bases). The V end lost 4 bases, the J end lost 5 bases, and 20 bases lay between the germline ends. The germline CDR1 and CDR2 sequences are MNHEY and SVGAGI. The CDR3 has 16 residues. The DNA of the CDR3 is TGTGCCAGCAGTTCCGCCGCTTTCAGGGTTGGCGAGACCCAGTACTTC. The encoded protein is CASSSAAFRVGETQYF.

The CDR3 DNA follows: TGTGCCAGCAGCACTTTGGGCCCGCCGGAGCAGTTCTTC. Translated: CASSTLGPPEQFF. The chain uses TRBV21-1 and TRBJ2-1; the D segment call TRBD1 is taken from the table without a DNA check. TRBV21-1 is given as a pseudogene. The CDR3 length is 13 residues.

The chain is built from TRBV4-3 and TRBJ2-7; 8 bases are a match to TRBD1. With 0 bases clipped from V and 0 bases from J, the junction kept 1 base outside the gene matches. The CDR3 extends over 15 amino acids. Germline loops: CDR1 LGHNA, CDR2 YSLEER. The CDR3, as DNA: TGCGCCAGCAGCCAAGAAGGACAGGGCTCCTACGAGCAGTACTTC. Translating gives CASSQEGQGSYEQYF.

The chain uses TRBV5-6 and TRBJ2-5; 8 bases are shared with TRBD2. V shed 1 base, J shed 1 base, and the junction held 12 bases outside the gene matches. This CDR3 is built from 18 residues. CDR1 and CDR2 (germline): SGHDT, YYEEEE. The CDR3 region is CASSLNWASGWGQETQYF. The CDR3 bases are TGTGCCAGCAGCTTGAATTGGGCTAGCGGGTGGGGCCAAGAGACCCAGTACTTC. Variable domain in full (rest from reference TRBV5-6 and TRBJ2-5): DAGVTQSPTHLIKTRGQQVTLRCSPKSGHDTVSWYQQALGQGPQFIFQYYEEEERQRGNFPDRFSGHQFPNYSSELNVNALLLGDSALYLCASSLNWASGWGQETQYFGPGTRLLVL.

The J gene is TRBJ1-1, the V gene TRBV19, with TRBD1 identical over 8 bases. V lost 6 bases and J lost 0; bases outside the gene matches: 6. Germline loops: CDR1 LNHDA, CDR2 SQIVND (reference sequence). The CDR3 sequence is 15 residues long. CDR3 region: CASSNNRGLNTEAFF. CDR3 sequence (DNA): TGTGCCAGTAGCAACAACAGGGGGTTGAACACTGAAGCTTTCTTT. Full variable domain (missing parts from reference TRBV19 and TRBJ1-1): DGGITQSPKYLFRKEGQNVTLSCEQNLNHDAMYWYRQDPGQGLRLIYYSQIVNDFQKGDIAEGYSVSREKKESFPLTVTSAQKNPTAFYLCASSNNRGLNTEAFFGQGTRLTVV.

The genes are TRBV27 and TRBJ2-7, with TRBD2 as a possible D gene (6 bases). This CDR3 region has 15 residues. Trimming left V 2 bases short and J 0 bases short, with 11 bases between. Germline-derived CDR1 and CDR2 are MNHEY and SMNVEV (reference sequence). The CDR3 bases are TGTGCCAGCAGTTTAACGGGACTGAGCTCCTACGAGCAGTACTTC. It translates to CASSLTGLSSYEQYF.

V is TRBV19 and J is TRBJ2-2; the match to TRBD2 covers 12 bases. The CDR3 consists of 16 residues. Losses at the gene ends were 9 bases for V and 7 bases for J; bases not matched to a gene: 12. Per germline, CDR1 LNHDA and CDR2 SQIVND (reference sequence). CDR3: CASRTRASGRDGELFF. In nucleotides, the CDR3 is TGTGCCAGCCGTACCCGGGCTAGCGGGAGGGACGGGGAGCTGTTTTTT.

CDR3 DNA sequence: TGCGCCAGCAGCTCATCCCCGGTGGCCAAAAACATTCAGTACTTC. It codes for CASSSSPVAKNIQYF. The chain carries TRBV5-1 and TRBJ2-4, with D uncertain. Trimming removed 3 bases from V and 1 base from J, with 11 bases in between. Looked up from germline, CDR1 is SGHRS and CDR2 is YFSETQ. The CDR3 spans 15 residues.

The chain has TRBV5-1 and TRBJ2-1; a possible D gene is TRBD1 (7 bases). CDR1 and CDR2 from the germline V gene are SGHRS and YFSETQ. CDR3 length: 15 amino acids. Trimming removed 2 bases from V and 9 bases from J, with 18 bases in between. In DNA form, the CDR3 reads TGCGCCAGCAGCTTCAGGGAGGCCCAGGGGGGTGAGCAGTTCTTC. It specifies CASSFREAQGGEQFF.

The chain links TRBV5-1 to TRBJ1-2; 7 bases align to TRBD1. The V gene end was trimmed by 4 bases and the J gene end by 0 bases; junction bases not matched to a gene: 6. This CDR3 comprises 15 residues. CDR1 and CDR2 (germline): SGHRS, YFSETQ. The CDR3 sequence: CASSDRTGTNYGYTF. The CDR3 coding sequence is TGCGCCAGCAGCGATCGGACAGGAACTAACTATGGCTACACCTTC. The complete variable domain, with remaining parts taken from reference TRBV5-1 and TRBJ1-2, reads KAGVTQTPRYLIKTRGQQVTLSCSPISGHRSVSWYQQTPGQGLQFLFEYFSETQRNKGNFPGRFSGRQFSNSRSEMNVSTLELGDSALYLCASSDRTGTNYGYTFGSGTRLTVV.

This chain connects TRBV6-4 to TRBJ2-3, with D possibly TRBD2 on 5 matching bases. V was pared by 6 bases and J by 2 bases, with 15 bases between. Per germline, CDR1 MRHNA and CDR2 SNTAGT. CDR3 length: 15 amino acids. As DNA, the CDR3 is TGTGCCAGCAGAGGACGGACGGGAAACACAGATACGCAGTATTTT. It codes for CASRGRTGNTDTQYF.

V gene TRBV21-1 combines with J gene TRBJ1-2. TRBV21-1 is tagged as a pseudogene. There are 15 residues in the CDR3. CDR3 bases: TGTGCCAGCAGCAAAGTACCGGGTTTGGGCTATGGCTACACCTTC. As protein: CASSKVPGLGYGYTF.

The chain links TRBV5-1 to TRBJ1-1; tentatively, D is TRBD1 (5 bases). The V and J ends lost 3 bases and 3 bases respectively, with 12 bases between them. This CDR3 is built from 14 residues. From germline, CDR1 is SGHRS and CDR2 YFSETQ. CDR3 sequence reads: CASSWGSGDTEAFF. As DNA, the CDR3 is TGCGCCAGCAGCTGGGGGTCGGGAGACACTGAAGCTTTCTTT.

The gene calls are TRBV29-1 and TRBJ2-5; 9 bases map to TRBD1. V was clipped by 4 bases and J by 4 bases; unmatched bases: 10. The CDR3 contains 15 residues. The V gene's germline CDR1 is SQVTM and CDR2 ANQGSEA. The CDR3 protein is CSVVSTGGIGETQYF. The CDR3 region has the DNA TGCAGCGTTGTTTCGACAGGGGGTATCGGAGAGACCCAGTACTTC.

The CDR3 loop is CASSPGQGASYEQYF. CDR3 DNA: TGTGCCAGCTCACCGGGACAGGGGGCCAGCTACGAGCAGTACTTC. This rearrangement joins TRBV18 to TRBJ2-7; 12 bases match TRBD1. V lost 3 bases, J lost 3 bases, and 3 bases stayed unmatched. The CDR3 runs to 15 residues. CDR1 and CDR2 (germline): KGHSH, LQKENI.

The genes are TRBV7-9 and TRBJ2-2; TRBD2 matches at 9 bases. Germline trimming cut 2 bases from V and 4 bases from J; bases unmatched to any gene: 8. The CDR3 has 17 amino acids. Per germline, CDR1 SEHNR and CDR2 FQNEAQ (reference sequence). The CDR3 nucleotides read TGTGCCAGCAGCTTACGGAGCGGGAGGCGTTTCACCGGGGAGCTGTTTTTT. Translation: CASSLRSGRRFTGELFF.

The chain joins TRBV7-6 to TRBJ2-7; TRBD1 is a possible D gene (6 bases). V was clipped by 5 bases and J by 2 bases, with 16 bases between them. The CDR3 sequence is 15 residues long. Germline V gives CDR1 SGHVS, CDR2 FNYEAQ. CDR3 sequence: CASSPRGPAPYEQYF. The CDR3 DNA sequence: TGTGCCAGCAGCCCCAGGGGCCCAGCCCCCTACGAGCAGTACTTC.

This chain connects TRBV5-1 to TRBJ1-2, with unresolved D. The CDR3 loop spans 16 amino acids. Between the trimmed V and J ends, which lost 0 bases and 2 bases, there was a span of 14 bases. Per germline, CDR1 SGHRS and CDR2 YFSETQ. CDR3 DNA: TGCGCCAGCAGCTTGGCGATAGGCGGTCCGAACTATGGCTACACCTTC. Residues: CASSLAIGGPNYGYTF.

The J gene is TRBJ2-1, the V gene TRBV28; 10 bases map to TRBD2. This CDR3 comprises 11 residues. In germline, CDR1 is MDHEN, CDR2 SYDVKM. V was pared by 10 bases and J by 9 bases, with 3 bases of the junction left unmatched. The CDR3 here is CATRLAGEQFF. As DNA, the CDR3 is TGTGCCACCCGACTAGCGGGTGAGCAGTTCTTC.

The V gene is TRBV6-6, the J gene TRBJ2-7, with 14 bases that match TRBD2. The CDR3 is 14 residues long. J gave up 6 bases and V 2 bases, and 0 bases lay outside the gene matches. Germline CDR1 MNHNY, CDR2 SVGAGI (reference sequence). The CDR3 is CASSYGLAGGEQYF. In DNA form, the CDR3 reads TGTGCCAGCAGTTACGGACTAGCGGGAGGCGAGCAGTACTTC.

This chain uses TRBV29-1 with TRBJ2-1, with 10 bases fitting TRBD1. V lost 3 bases and J lost 4; bases outside the gene matches: 9. Germline CDR1 reads SQVTM; CDR2 reads ANQGSEA. The CDR3 runs to 16 residues. The CDR3 reads CSVEGDGTGDYNEQFF. CDR3 bases: TGCAGCGTTGAGGGGGACGGGACAGGGGATTACAATGAGCAGTTCTTC.

Turning to this clone: One junction end does not reproduce the germline sequence, and a read error may be involved. The chain joins TRBV7-7 to TRBJ1-1; D call uncertain. The CDR3 loop spans 14 amino acids. Per germline, CDR1 SSHAT and CDR2 FNYEAQ (reference sequence). The DNA of the CDR3 is TGTGCTAGCAGCCCTCATGCGGGAAGCACTGAAGCTTTCTTT. This codes for CASSPHAGSTEAFF.